This is a list of T cell receptor beta chains from one sample in a study of shared T cell receptors in the human thymus. The repertoire was sequenced with immunoSEQ multiplex PCR; TCRdb's copy has only in-frame clones and lacks some. The profile shows about 380,000 clones, around 93% of them singletons. Sequenced sample: thymocytes. These receptors all come from a human donor. Each CDR3 is given with its conserved first and last residue. A D gene is named only where the DNA matches it firmly.

D | V | CDR3
- | TRBV19 | CASSLTRTGNTIYF
- | TRBV7-9 | CASSLKGDYGYTF
TRBD2 | TRBV7-2 | CASSLSGRGGNEQFF
- | TRBV6-5 | CASSYEGGPNNEQFF
TRBD2 | TRBV19 | CASISGRAGTGELFF
TRBD2 | TRBV28 | CASSFWSGGWFYNEQFF
TRBD1 | TRBV10-2 | CASRKDRLHNEKLFF
- | TRBV6-1 | CASSGAYEQYF
- | TRBV6-1 | CASRRDEISDTQYF
- | TRBV20-1 | CSALATGEQFF
- | TRBV27 | CATFRPPGYGYTF
- | TRBV28 | CASSSQWGHQPQHF
TRBD1 | TRBV27 | CASSFEQGAPYYGYTF
- | TRBV28 | CASSRLRGNTEAFF
- | TRBV10-1 | CASSEHFTDTQYF
TRBD2 | TRBV27 | CASSLPLVGVAGMNGNEQFF
- | TRBV19 | CASSMVWRGPLFNEQYF
TRBD2 | TRBV29-1 | CSVGEGGRGAVF
TRBD1 | TRBV19 | CASSKDRDYEQYF
TRBD1 | TRBV4-3 | CASSRSSPDRVSTDTQYF
- | TRBV11-2 | CASSLDLLRSYEQYF
- | TRBV2 | CASSVRETQYF
TRBD2 | TRBV4-1 | CASSQDNATSGVSRGYNEQFF
- | TRBV5-4 | CASSASGLAEEQYF
- | TRBV7-2 | CASSSAEASETQYF
TRBD2 | TRBV7-8 | CASSLDPLLAGDTDTQYF
- | TRBV6-1 | CASSEGNRLRGRNTIYF
- | TRBV28 | CASTKVRFIKGYTF
- | TRBV27 | CASSSRLNTEAFF
- | TRBV6-5 | CASSLTGFGNQPQHF
- | TRBV7-9 | CASSLGRDNTDTQYF
- | TRBV28 | CASSSWEDSSQGTQYF
- | TRBV27 | CASRSEFYEQYF
TRBD2 | TRBV10-3 | CAISESEGRRLAGEDTQYF
TRBD2 | TRBV6-5 | CASIVAGYRTDTQYF
- | TRBV11-3 | CASSSHSDRESTDTQYF
TRBD2 | TRBV23-1 | CASSRTSGDSYEQYF
- | TRBV6-1 | CASSKEPPPAYEQYF
- | TRBV5-5 | CASGPWGPSYYEQYF
TRBD1 | TRBV4-2 | CASSQAPDRGLYEQYF
TRBD1 | TRBV14 | CASSPGQGPYYGYTF
- | TRBV4-1 | CASSHSATGEKLFF
- | TRBV5-6 | CASSPPPRNSTDTQYF
TRBD1 | TRBV19 | CASSIPTGGRYGEKLFF
- | TRBV9 | CASSVVIPGTDRMGNTEAFF
- | TRBV6-4 | CASSDPSDSGDIDEQFF
- | TRBV4-3 | CASSHGTSGAGNSYEQYF
TRBD2 | TRBV5-4 | CASSLGTSGVSYEQYF
- | TRBV13 | CASSHSLEGEQYF
TRBD2 | TRBV15 | CATSRDCCGSATDTQYF
- | TRBV5-1 | CASSLVPGTNTEAFF
TRBD1 | TRBV6-5 | CASSHRRGNEKLFF
- | TRBV28 | CASSLNPLYGYTF
- | TRBV2 | CASTATFPGNTQYF
- | TRBV6-6 | CASSSTDFNSGYF